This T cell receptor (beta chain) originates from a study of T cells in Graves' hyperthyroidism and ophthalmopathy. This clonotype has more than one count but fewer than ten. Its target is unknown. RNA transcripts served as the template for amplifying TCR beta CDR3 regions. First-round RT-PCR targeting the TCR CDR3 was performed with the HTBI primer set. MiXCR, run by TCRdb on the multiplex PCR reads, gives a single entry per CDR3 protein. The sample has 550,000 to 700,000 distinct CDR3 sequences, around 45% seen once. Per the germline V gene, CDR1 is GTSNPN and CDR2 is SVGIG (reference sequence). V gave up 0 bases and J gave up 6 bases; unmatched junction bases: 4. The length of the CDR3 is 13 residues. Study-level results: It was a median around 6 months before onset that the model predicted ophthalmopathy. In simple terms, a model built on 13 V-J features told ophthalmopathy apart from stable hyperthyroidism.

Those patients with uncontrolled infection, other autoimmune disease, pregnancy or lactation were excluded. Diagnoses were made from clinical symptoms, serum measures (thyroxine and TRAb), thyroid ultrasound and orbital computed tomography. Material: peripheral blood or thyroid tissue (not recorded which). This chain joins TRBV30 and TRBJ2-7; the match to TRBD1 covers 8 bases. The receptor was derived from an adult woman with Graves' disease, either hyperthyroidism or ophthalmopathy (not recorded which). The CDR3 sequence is CAWSVTGTGEQYF. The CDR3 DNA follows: TGTGCCTGGAGTGTAACAGGGACAGGCGAGCAGTACTTC. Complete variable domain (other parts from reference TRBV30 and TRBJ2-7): SQTIHQWPATLVQPVGSPLSLECTVEGTSNPNLYWYRQAAGRGLQLLFYSVGIGQISSEVPQNLSASRPQDRQFILSSKKLLLSDSGFYLCAWSVTGTGEQYFGPGTRLTVT.